Given below is one T cell receptor beta chain in context. Its antigen is not identified. This sample was included in a study of T-cell memory formation after mild COVID-19. Study overall: For the most part, TCR clusters were specific to one donor.

The trim removed 0 bases at V and 6 bases at J, leaving 5 bases unmatched. Germline V lookup: CDR1 LGHNA, CDR2 YNFKEQ. The CDR3 loop spans 15 amino acids. Study outcomes and limitations: Among CD4+ contracting clones, most were CM and EM, and CD8+ ones EMRA. The authors left the SARS-CoV-2 specificity of second-wave clones peaking on day 37 unconfirmed.

MiXCR, applied by TCRdb to the 5' RACE reads, yields one record per CDR3 protein. This table has some 450,000 distinct CDR3 sequences, roughly 20% appearing once. The sequence derives from an adult woman who had mild COVID-19 (a few samples of this study predate the infection). Cell type and time point are not known. The sample was PBMCs or a T cell subset sorted from them (not recorded which). V is TRBV4-2 and J is TRBJ1-2; 9 positions agree with TRBD1. In DNA, the CDR3 is TGTGCCAGCAGCCAAGACCCGGGACAGGGCGATGGCTACACCTTC. Protein: CASSQDPGQGDGYTF.